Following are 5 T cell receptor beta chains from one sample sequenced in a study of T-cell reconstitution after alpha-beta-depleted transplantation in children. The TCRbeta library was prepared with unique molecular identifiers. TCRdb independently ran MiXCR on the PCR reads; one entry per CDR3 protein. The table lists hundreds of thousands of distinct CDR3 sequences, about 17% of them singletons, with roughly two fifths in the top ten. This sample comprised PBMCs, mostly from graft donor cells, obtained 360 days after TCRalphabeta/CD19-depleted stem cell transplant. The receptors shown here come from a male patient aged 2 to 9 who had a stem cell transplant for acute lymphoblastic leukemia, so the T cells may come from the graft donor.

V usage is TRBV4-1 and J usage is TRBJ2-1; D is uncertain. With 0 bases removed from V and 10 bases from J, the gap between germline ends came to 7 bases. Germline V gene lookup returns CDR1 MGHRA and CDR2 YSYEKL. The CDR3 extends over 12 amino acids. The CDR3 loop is CASSQDGREQFF. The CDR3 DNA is TGCGCCAGCAGCCAAGATGGACGGGAGCAGTTCTTC.

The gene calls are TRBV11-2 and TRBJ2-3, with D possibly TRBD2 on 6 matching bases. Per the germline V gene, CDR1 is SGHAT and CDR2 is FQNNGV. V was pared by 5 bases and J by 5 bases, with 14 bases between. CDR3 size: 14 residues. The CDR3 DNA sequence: TGTGCCAGCAGCCCAGGGACTCCGCGAGATACGCAGTATTTT. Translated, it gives CASSPGTPRDTQYF.

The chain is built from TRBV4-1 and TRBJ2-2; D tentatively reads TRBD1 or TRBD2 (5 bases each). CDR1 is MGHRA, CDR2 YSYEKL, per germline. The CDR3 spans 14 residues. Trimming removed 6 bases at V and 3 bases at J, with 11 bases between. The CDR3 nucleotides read TGCGCCAGCAGATACGGGGACCACACCGGGGAGCTGTTTTTT. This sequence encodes CASRYGDHTGELFF.

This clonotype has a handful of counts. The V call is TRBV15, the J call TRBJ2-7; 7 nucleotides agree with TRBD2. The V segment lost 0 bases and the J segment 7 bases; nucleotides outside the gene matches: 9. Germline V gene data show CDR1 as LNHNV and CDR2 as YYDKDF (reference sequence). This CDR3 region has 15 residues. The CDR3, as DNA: TGTGCCACCAGCAGAGATTGGGGAGGGCCTCATGAGCAGTACTTC. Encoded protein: CATSRDWGGPHEQYF.

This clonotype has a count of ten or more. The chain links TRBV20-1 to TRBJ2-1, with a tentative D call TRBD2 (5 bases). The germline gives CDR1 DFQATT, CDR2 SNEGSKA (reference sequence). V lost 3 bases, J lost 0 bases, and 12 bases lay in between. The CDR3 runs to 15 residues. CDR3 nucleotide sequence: TGCAGTGCTAGTGGCGGGCCCTACTCCTACAATGAGCAGTTCTTC. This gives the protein CSASGGPYSYNEQFF.